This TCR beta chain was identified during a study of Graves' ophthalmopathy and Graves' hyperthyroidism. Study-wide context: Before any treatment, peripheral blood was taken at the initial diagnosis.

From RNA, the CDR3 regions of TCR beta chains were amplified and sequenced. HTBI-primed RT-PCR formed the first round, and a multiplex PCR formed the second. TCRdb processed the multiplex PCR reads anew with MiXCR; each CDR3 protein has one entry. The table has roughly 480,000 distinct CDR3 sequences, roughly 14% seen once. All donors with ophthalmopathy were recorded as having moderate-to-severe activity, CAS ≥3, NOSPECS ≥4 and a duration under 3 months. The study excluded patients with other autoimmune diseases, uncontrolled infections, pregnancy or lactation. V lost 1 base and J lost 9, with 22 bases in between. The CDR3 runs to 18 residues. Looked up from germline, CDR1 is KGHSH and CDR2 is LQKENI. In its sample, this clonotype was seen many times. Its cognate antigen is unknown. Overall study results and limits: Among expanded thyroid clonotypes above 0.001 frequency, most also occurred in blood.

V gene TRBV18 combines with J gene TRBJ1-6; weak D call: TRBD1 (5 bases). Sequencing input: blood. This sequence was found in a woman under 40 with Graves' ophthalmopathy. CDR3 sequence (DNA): TGTGCCAGCTCACCACAGTTCGTCCAGGGTAGTGTTCGTTCACCCCTCCACTTT. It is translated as CASSPQFVQGSVRSPLHF. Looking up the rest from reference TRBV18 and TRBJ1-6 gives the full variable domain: NAGVMQNPRHLVRRRGQEARLRCSPMKGHSHVYWYRQLPEEGLKFMVYLQKENIIDESGMPKERFSAEFPKEGPSILRIQQVVRGDSAAYFCASSPQFVQGSVRSPLHFGNGTRLTVT.